Presented here are 5 T cell receptor beta chains from one specimen sequenced in a study of cytomegalovirus exposure and HLA in healthy donors. PCR was performed using 60 Vbeta and 13 Jbeta primers. Repertoires were generated with immunoSEQ multiplex PCR, while TCRdb's copy carries only in-frame clones and drops some. The sample carries 100,000 to 150,000 clones, 75% to 90% recorded once. The sequencing sample was made of PBMCs. These receptors originate from a man in his thirties or forties in good health and CMV-seropositive.

This clone was recorded a few times. The V gene is TRBV5-4, the J gene TRBJ2-5; maybe TRBD1 (6 bases). V was trimmed by 2 bases and J by 5 bases, leaving 10 bases between them. The CDR3 extends over 13 amino acids. CDR1 and CDR2 from the germline V gene are SGHNT and YYREEE (reference sequence). CDR3 coding DNA: TGTGCCAGCAGCTTACCAGGGGTGGAGACCCAGTACTTC. Translation gives CASSLPGVETQYF.

The V gene is TRBV11-2, the J gene TRBJ2-1, with TRBD1 matching over 7 bases. CDR3 length equals 15 residues. V shed 6 bases and J 3 bases; nucleotides not matched to a gene: 8. Germline assignment: CDR1 SGHAT and CDR2 FQNNGV. CDR3 region: CASRPLTGNYNEQFF. The CDR3 nucleotides read TGTGCCAGCAGACCCCTGACAGGGAACTACAATGAGCAGTTCTTC.

V gene TRBV19 combines with J gene TRBJ1-2; D ambiguous. The CDR3 consists of 15 residues. Germline CDR1 LNHDA, CDR2 SQIVND (reference sequence). V dropped 6 bases and J dropped 4 bases, with 18 bases sitting between them. The CDR3 region has the DNA TGTGCCAGTAGCCGACAAGAGTCCTCGATCTATGGCTACACCTTC. Its translation is CASSRQESSIYGYTF.

This clone was picked up one time. The V gene is TRBV7-9, the J gene TRBJ2-7; unclear D gene. CDR1 is SEHNR and CDR2 is FQNEAQ in the germline V gene (reference sequence). The CDR3 sequence is 14 residues long. With 4 bases removed from V and 0 bases from J, the gap between germline ends came to 10 bases. CDR3 region: CASSSDKASYEQYF. The DNA for the CDR3 is TGTGCCAGCAGCTCCGACAAGGCCTCCTACGAGCAGTACTTC.

This clone has more than one count but fewer than ten. J is TRBJ1-6 and V is TRBV18, with 7 bases fitting TRBD1. CDR3 size: 15 residues. Trimming took 5 bases from V and 5 from J; bases not matched to a gene: 6. CDR1 is KGHSH, CDR2 LQKENI, per germline. CDR3 nucleotides: TGTGCCAGCTCAACTCGACAGGGAGATAATTCACCCCTCCACTTT. It translates to CASSTRQGDNSPLHF.